This note documents a single TCR beta chain sequence. These data originate in a study of shared clonotypes between healthy human individuals. Across the study: Per donor, CD8 memory used one plate, CD8 naive used two, CD4 memory used three and CD4 naive used three.

Repertoires were generated with immunoSEQ multiplex PCR, while TCRdb's copy carries only in-frame clones and drops some. The sample shows roughly 2,300,000 clones, approximately 90% of them seen only once. The germline V gene has CDR1 KGHSH and CDR2 LQKENI. V shed 3 bases, J shed 1 base, and the junction held 4 bases outside the gene matches. The CDR3 runs 16 residues. The sequencing sample was made of naive CD4+ T cells from PBMCs. The subset is: CD45RA+ positively selected. The sequence was collected from a man younger than 30 in good health. Some clones in this sample may be carry-over from other donors' samples. V gene TRBV18 combines with J gene TRBJ2-4; 9 bases match TRBD1. CDR3 coding DNA: TGTGCCAGCTCACCGGCGACAGGGGGGGCCAAAAACATTCAGTACTTC. Protein product: CASSPATGGAKNIQYF.